The 27 T cell receptor beta chains below come from one sample, sequenced in a study of T cells in Graves' hyperthyroidism and ophthalmopathy. RNA transcripts served as the template for amplifying TCR beta CDR3 regions. A first-round RT-PCR of the TCR CDR3 used the HTBI primer set. TCRdb reprocessed the multiplex PCR reads via MiXCR and lists one record per CDR3 protein. The table records hundreds of thousands of distinct CDR3 sequences, less than 30% of them present only once. Input material: blood. Receptors were obtained from a man aged 35 to 55 with Graves' hyperthyroidism that later progressed to Graves' ophthalmopathy.

This clonotype was counted ten times or more. The V and J genes are TRBV4-2 and TRBJ1-1; unclear D gene. Trimming shortened V by 1 base and J by 0 bases, and 15 bases separated the two germline ends. The CDR3 sequence is 17 residues long. Germline lookup yields CDR1 LGHNA and CDR2 YNFKEQ. In DNA form, the CDR3 reads TGTGCCAGCAGCCAAGGGCTTACGGGCAGACTGAACACTGAAGCTTTCTTT. This codes for CASSQGLTGRLNTEAFF.

This clonotype was counted ten times or more. The rearrangement links TRBV7-2 to TRBJ2-2; D remains unclear. This CDR3 is built from 14 residues. CDR1 is SGHTA, CDR2 FQGNSA, per germline. Trimming removed 1 base at V and 7 bases at J, with 10 bases between. CDR3: CASSLDGRVGELFF. The CDR3 DNA sequence: TGTGCCAGCAGCTTAGACGGACGTGTCGGGGAGCTGTTTTTT. Drawing the rest from reference TRBV7-2 and TRBJ2-2, the complete variable domain is GAGVSQSPSNKVTEKGKDVELRCDPISGHTALYWYRQSLGQGLEFLIYFQGNSAPDKSGLPSDRFSAERTGGSVSTLTIQRTQQEDSAVYLCASSLDGRVGELFFGEGSRLTVL.

The sample holds many counts of this clonotype. V usage is TRBV20-1 and J usage is TRBJ2-7; 10 bases are shared with TRBD1. Germline CDR1 reads DFQATT; CDR2 reads SNEGSKA (reference sequence). Unmatched junction bases numbered 13, after V lost 6 bases and J lost 5 bases. The CDR3 contains 15 residues. In DNA, the CDR3 is TGCAGTGCCCTTCCCCTCGACAGGGGGCACGACGAGCAGTACTTC. The encoded protein is CSALPLDRGHDEQYF.

Many counts were recorded for this clonotype. This chain links TRBV5-5 with TRBJ2-7; no reliable D call. The CDR3 spans 12 residues. Germline V gene sequence: CDR1 SGHKS, CDR2 YYEKEE (reference sequence). Trimming cost V 2 bases and J 3 bases, with 6 bases left between them. The CDR3 nucleotides read TGTGCCAGCAGCTTCGGAAACTACGAGCAGTACTTC. Amino acid sequence: CASSFGNYEQYF.

There are many counts of this clonotype. The rearrangement joins TRBV29-1 to TRBJ1-2; D is uncertain. The V end lost 5 bases, the J end lost 2 bases, and 12 bases lay between the germline ends. This CDR3 comprises 13 residues. The V gene's germline CDR1 is SQVTM and CDR2 ANQGSEA. The CDR3 region is CSVLWPTNYGYTF. The CDR3 coding sequence is TGCAGCGTTCTCTGGCCGACGAACTATGGCTACACCTTC.

Ten or more counts support this clonotype. The chain is built from TRBV11-3 and TRBJ2-2, with D hard to call. Germline loops: CDR1 SGHNT, CDR2 YENEEA. V was clipped by 3 bases and J by 1 base, with 6 bases between them. The CDR3 is 14 amino acids. The DNA of the CDR3 is TGTGCCAGCAGCTTGGCAGGGAACACCGGGGAGCTGTTTTTT. Translating it yields CASSLAGNTGELFF. Supplemented by reference TRBV11-3 and TRBJ2-2, the full variable domain reads EAGVVQSPRYKIIEKKQPVAFWCNPISGHNTLYWYLQNLGQGPELLIRYENEEAVDDSQLPKDRFSAERLKGVDSTLKIQPAELGDSAVYLCASSLAGNTGELFFGEGSRLTVL.

This clonotype was seen more than once but under ten times. The CDR3 sequence: CSVEWGQGLQETQYF. The CDR3 nucleotides are TGCAGCGTTGAGTGGGGACAGGGACTCCAAGAGACCCAGTACTTC. The chain uses TRBV29-1 and TRBJ2-5; 9 positions match TRBD1. The CDR3 covers 15 residues. Germline V gene data show CDR1 as SQVTM and CDR2 as ANQGSEA. V lost 3 bases and J lost 1; bases outside the gene matches: 6.

The rearrangement links TRBV4-1 to TRBJ1-2, with unresolved D. The germline V gene encodes CDR1 MGHRA and CDR2 YSYEKL. The CDR3 runs 13 residues. Trimming shortened V by 1 base and J by 8 bases, and 11 bases separated the two germline ends. CDR3 loop: CASSQAELSGYTF. The CDR3 coding sequence is TGCGCCAGCAGCCAAGCCGAACTTAGCGGCTACACCTTC.

This clonotype showed up many times. This sequence joins TRBV28 and TRBJ1-1; D is unresolved. This CDR3 spans 13 amino acids. CDR1 is MDHEN and CDR2 is SYDVKM in the germline V gene. With 10 bases removed from V and 1 base from J, the gap between germline ends came to 13 bases. DNA for the CDR3: TGTGCCACCCTTGGCCAGGCGAACACTGAAGCTTTCTTT. Protein: CATLGQANTEAFF.

This clonotype was detected ten times or more. The rearrangement joins TRBV10-1 to TRBJ1-1, with D unresolved. From germline, CDR1 is WNHNN and CDR2 SYGVQD (reference sequence). Trimming took 8 bases from V and 1 from J, leaving 11 bases between them. CDR3 length: 13 amino acids. CDR3 sequence reads: CASCGRRNTEAFF. CDR3 in DNA: TGCGCCAGCTGTGGACGCAGGAACACTGAAGCTTTCTTT.

This clonotype was recorded many times. The gene calls are TRBV28 and TRBJ2-5; TRBD1 agrees at 7 bases. Trimming removed 5 bases from V and 4 bases from J; junction bases left unmatched: 4. CDR1 and CDR2 from the germline V gene are MDHEN and SYDVKM. The CDR3 runs to 13 residues. This CDR3 reads CASSRTGPETQYF. Here the CDR3 DNA reads TGTGCCAGCAGTAGGACAGGCCCAGAGACCCAGTACTTC.

The chain couples TRBV2 to TRBJ2-2, with 10 bases lining up with TRBD1. CDR3 length equals 16 residues. Looked up from germline, CDR1 is SNHLY and CDR2 is FYNNEI. V lost 5 bases, J lost 1 base, and 4 bases stayed unmatched. This CDR3 is CASSRQGARNTGELFF. CDR3 DNA: TGTGCCAGCAGTAGACAGGGGGCCCGGAACACCGGGGAGCTGTTTTTT.

This clonotype has at least ten counts. The CDR3 here is CASSLDGTSNQPQHF. CDR3 bases: TGTGCCAGCAGTTTAGATGGGACATCCAATCAGCCCCAGCATTTT. This chain connects TRBV12-3 or TRBV12-4 to TRBJ1-5; D is possibly TRBD1 (6 bases). This CDR3 comprises 15 residues. With 1 base removed from V and 3 bases from J, the gap between germline ends came to 10 bases.

This clonotype was seen ten or more times. The chain carries TRBV6-7 and TRBJ2-7, with a tentative D call TRBD1 (6 bases). TRBV6-7 is known as an ORF, though its function is uncertain. Trimming took off 6 bases at V and 4 bases at J, with 19 bases between the two ends. CDR3 size: 15 residues. This chain's CDR3 is CASRPPNRVLYEQYF. CDR3 nucleotide sequence: TGTGCCAGCAGACCCCCCAACAGGGTTTTGTACGAGCAGTACTTC.

V usage is TRBV20-1 and J usage is TRBJ1-1; a weak D match, TRBD1 (5 bases). CDR3 length equals 12 residues. Germline V gene sequence: CDR1 DFQATT, CDR2 SNEGSKA (reference sequence). CDR3 DNA sequence: TGCAGGGGGGACGAAAGGGACGCTGAAGCTTTCTTT. Protein: CRGDERDAEAFF.

This clonotype has at least ten counts. V is TRBV27 and J is TRBJ1-2; 7 bases align to TRBD1. The CDR3 has 15 amino acids. Germline assignment: CDR1 MNHEY and CDR2 SMNVEV (reference sequence). Trimming cost V 5 bases and J 8 bases; bases outside gene matches: 14. This chain's CDR3 is CASSPRTGARGGYTF. The CDR3 bases are TGTGCCAGCAGTCCCCGGACAGGCGCCCGGGGGGGCTACACCTTC.

The table lists this clonotype with many counts. The chain uses TRBV28 and TRBJ2-2; the match to TRBD1 covers 8 bases. The CDR3 has 16 amino acids. V dropped 6 bases and J dropped 3; count of bases not matched to a gene: 9. CDR1 is MDHEN, CDR2 SYDVKM, per germline. The CDR3 DNA reads TGTGCCAGCAGCCCAGGGACAGGATCTGACACCGGGGAGCTGTTTTTT. Protein sequence: CASSPGTGSDTGELFF.

This chain joins TRBV7-2 and TRBJ2-7; TRBD1 or TRBD2 may be the D gene (6 bases each). V gave up 4 bases and J gave up 6 bases, with 16 bases separating them. Germline CDR1 SGHTA, CDR2 FQGNSA. This CDR3 spans 14 amino acids. This chain's CDR3 is CASSSGDFPSEQYF. CDR3 bases: TGTGCCAGCAGCTCAGGGGACTTCCCCTCCGAGCAGTACTTC.

This clonotype appeared a single time. V and J are TRBV12-3 or TRBV12-4 and TRBJ2-7; 7 bases line up with TRBD2. The CDR3 covers 13 residues. J lost 6 bases, V lost 6 bases, and 8 bases had no gene match. The DNA of the CDR3 is TGTGCCAGCAGGGCCGGGACTAAGCGCGAGCAGTACTTC. Protein: CASRAGTKREQYF.

J is TRBJ2-7 and V is TRBV5-1; 12 positions agree with TRBD2. The CDR3 runs to 15 residues. Germline V gives CDR1 SGHRS, CDR2 YFSETQ. V dropped 5 bases and J dropped 0; count of bases not matched to a gene: 3. The CDR3 region is CASRATSGSSYEQYF. The CDR3 DNA sequence: TGCGCCAGCAGGGCGACTAGCGGGAGCTCCTACGAGCAGTACTTC.

Comment on this clonotype: Because the CDR3 is missing its conserved closing phenylalanine or tryptophan, this is likely a read error. The chain has TRBV18 and TRBJ2-4; D tentatively fits TRBD1 or TRBD2 (5 bases each). Germline CDR1 reads KGHSH; CDR2 reads LQKENI. Deletions cut 6 bases from V and 2 bases from J, with 14 bases between. The CDR3 length is 15 residues. The CDR3 bases are TGTGCCAGCTCGACGCGAGGGGTGACCAAAAACATTCAGTACATC. This translates into CASSTRGVTKNIQYI.

This clonotype was seen many times. This chain links TRBV12-3 or TRBV12-4 with TRBJ2-7; 7 bases line up with TRBD2. The CDR3 length is 14 residues. J was trimmed by 3 bases and V by 1 base; bases with no gene match: 3. The CDR3 DNA is TGTGCCAGCAGTTTAGGGACTAGTTTCTACGAGCAGTACTTC. This translates into CASSLGTSFYEQYF.

The chain couples TRBV20-1 to TRBJ2-5, with D perhaps assigned TRBD1 or TRBD2 (5 bases each). Trimming shortened V by 0 bases and J by 2 bases, and 16 bases separated the two germline ends. CDR1 and CDR2 (germline): DFQATT, SNEGSKA (reference sequence). CDR3 size: 16 residues. The CDR3 here is CSARDLGDSGQETQYF. CDR3 coding DNA: TGCAGTGCTAGAGATTTGGGGGATTCAGGACAAGAGACCCAGTACTTC.

The chain links TRBV28 to TRBJ2-5, with 12 bases identical to TRBD2. J gave up 4 bases and V 6 bases, and 3 bases lay outside the gene matches. Germline V gene data show CDR1 as MDHEN and CDR2 as SYDVKM. This CDR3 region has 14 residues. CDR3 protein: CASRSSGRVETQYF. The CDR3 nucleotides are TGTGCCAGCAGGTCTAGCGGGAGGGTAGAGACCCAGTACTTC.

This clonotype has at least ten counts. The chain couples TRBV11-2 to TRBJ2-5; D may be TRBD1 or TRBD2 (5 bases each). The CDR3 length is 14 residues. Germline assignment: CDR1 SGHAT and CDR2 FQNNGV. Trimming pared 5 bases from V and 0 bases from J, leaving 10 bases between. The CDR3: CASSKGTNQETQYF. For the CDR3, the DNA is TGTGCCAGCAGCAAGGGGACGAACCAAGAGACCCAGTACTTC.

This clonotype was counted at least ten times. Lacking the conserved final phenylalanine or tryptophan, this CDR3 likely reflects a read error. The limits of the CDR3 on the DNA are not certain, so only TCRdb's listed CDR3 is given. The rearrangement uses TRBV5-1 and TRBJ2-7; the table assigns TRBD2, which was not confirmed against the DNA. Germline loops: CDR1 SGHRS, CDR2 YFSETQ. From its first to its last residue, the CDR3 has 11 amino acids. This chain's CDR3 is CASSPLGGKVS.

Concerning this clonotype: A single base separates this from a much larger clone, so it may be a read error. DNA for the CDR3: TGTGCCTGGAGTGTACCGGGAGCTGAAGCTCTCTTT. Encoded protein: CAWSVPGAEALF. The V and J genes are TRBV30 and TRBJ1-1; D is unclear. CDR3 length: 12 residues. Germline V gene lookup returns CDR1 GTSNPN and CDR2 SVGIG (reference sequence).